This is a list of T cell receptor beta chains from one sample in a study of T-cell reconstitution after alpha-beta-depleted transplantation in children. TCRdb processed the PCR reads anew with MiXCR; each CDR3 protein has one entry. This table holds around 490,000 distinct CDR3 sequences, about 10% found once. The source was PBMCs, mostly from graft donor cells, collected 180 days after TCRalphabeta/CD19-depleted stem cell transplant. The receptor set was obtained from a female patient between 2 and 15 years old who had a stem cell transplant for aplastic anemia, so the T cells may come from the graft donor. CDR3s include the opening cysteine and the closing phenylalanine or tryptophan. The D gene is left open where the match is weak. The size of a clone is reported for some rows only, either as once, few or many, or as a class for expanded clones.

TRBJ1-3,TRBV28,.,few,TGTGCCAGCACCTCCGAGAAATGGAGAAACACCATATATTTT,CASTSEKWRNTIYF
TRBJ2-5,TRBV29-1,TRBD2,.,TGCAGCGTGACCGTCCCGGGACTAGCGGGGGGGAGAAGAGAGACCCAGTACTTC,CSVTVPGLAGGRRETQYF
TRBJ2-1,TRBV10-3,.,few,TGTGCCATAATAGCGGAACCCTCAAGGGGTCATGAGCAGTTCTTC,CAIIAEPSRGHEQFF
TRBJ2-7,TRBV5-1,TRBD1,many,TGCGCCAGCAGCTTGGGGACAGGGGGCGAGCAGTACTTC,CASSLGTGGEQYF
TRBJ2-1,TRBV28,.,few,TGTGCCAGCAGTTCCCTGGACAGAAACTACAATGAGCAGTTCTTC,CASSSLDRNYNEQFF
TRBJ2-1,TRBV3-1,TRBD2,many,TGTGCCAGCAGCCTTCGACTAGCGGGAGGGCCGGGGAATGAGCAGTTCTTC,CASSLRLAGGPGNEQFF
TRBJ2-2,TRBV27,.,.,TGTGCCAGCAGTTTCCGGCCGGGACTGACGAACACCGGGGAGCTGTTTTTT,CASSFRPGLTNTGELFF
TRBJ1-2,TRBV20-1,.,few,TGCAGTGCTAGAGTATTAGGCGGAACGCTATATGGCTACACCTTC,CSARVLGGTLYGYTF
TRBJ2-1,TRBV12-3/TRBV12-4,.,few,TGTGCCAGCAGTTGGTTCGACTCCAACTACAATGAGCAGTTCTTC,CASSWFDSNYNEQFF
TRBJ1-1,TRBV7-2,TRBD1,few,TGTGCCAGCAGCCGACAGGGTGGCATGAACACTGAAGCTTTCTTT,CASSRQGGMNTEAFF
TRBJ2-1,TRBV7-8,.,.,TGTGCCAGCAGCCTATCGGGACCCAGAGAGATCTTC,CASSLSGPREIF
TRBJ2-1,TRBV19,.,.,TGTGCCAGTAGTATAGATCGGCATACCCTAACAGGGAATGAGCAGTTCTTC,CASSIDRHTLTGNEQFF
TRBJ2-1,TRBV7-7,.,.,TGTGCCAGCAGCCCGAGACTCCAGAGTACGATCTATGAGCAGTTCTTC,CASSPRLQSTIYEQFF
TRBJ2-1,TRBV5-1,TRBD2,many,TGCGCCAGCAGCGAGGGACTAGCGGGAGGCAATGAGCAGTTCTTC,CASSEGLAGGNEQFF
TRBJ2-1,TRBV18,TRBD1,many,TGTGCCAGCTCACCGCGGACAGGGGAAGGCAATGAGCAGTTCTTC,CASSPRTGEGNEQFF
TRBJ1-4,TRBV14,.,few,TGTGCCAGCAGCCAAAATCACGGGGTATTTTCAACTAATGAAAAACTGTTTTTT,CASSQNHGVFSTNEKLFF
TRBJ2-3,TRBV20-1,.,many,TGCAGTGCCAAGGACCTGGATACGCAGTATTTT,CSAKDLDTQYF
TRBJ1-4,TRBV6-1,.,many,TGTGCCAGCAGGGCAACTAATGAAAAACTGTTTTTT,CASRATNEKLFF
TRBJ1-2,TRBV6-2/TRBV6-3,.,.,TGTGCCAGCAGTAACATCTATGGCTACACCTTC,CASSNIYGYTF
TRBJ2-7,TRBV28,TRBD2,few,TGTGCCAGCAGTTTGACGTGGGGGAGCGGGAACGTCGAGCAGTACTTC,CASSLTWGSGNVEQYF
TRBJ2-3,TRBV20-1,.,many,TGCAGTGCTAGAGGCTTGGGGACAGATACGCAGTATTTT,CSARGLGTDTQYF
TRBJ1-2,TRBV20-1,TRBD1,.,TGCAGTGGCCCCGGACAGGGGCAGAAATGGGATGGCTACACCTTC,CSGPGQGQKWDGYTF
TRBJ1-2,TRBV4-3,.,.,TGCGCCAGCAGCCAAGATCCTGGGGGTTTGAAAGGCTACACCTTC,CASSQDPGGLKGYTF
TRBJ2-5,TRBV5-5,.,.,TGTGCCAGCAGCCTCTCGAAGACCCAGTACTTC,CASSLSKTQYF
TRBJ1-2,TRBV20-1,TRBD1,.,TGCAGTGCTAGAGCCAGGGGGCGCGACTATGGCTACACCTTC,CSARARGRDYGYTF
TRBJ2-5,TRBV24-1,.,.,TGTGCCACCAGGGACACCGGGGCAATGGAGACCCAGTACTTC,CATRDTGAMETQYF
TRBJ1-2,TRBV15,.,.,.,CATSREGRAFGAGYTF
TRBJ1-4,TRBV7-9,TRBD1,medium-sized,TGTGCCAGCAGCTTGGGACAGGGGGATGTAAAACTGTTTTTT,CASSLGQGDVKLFF
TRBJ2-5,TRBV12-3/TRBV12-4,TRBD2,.,TGTGCCAGCAGTTTAGCGCCCAGGACTAGTTCGGAGACCCAGTACTTC,CASSLAPRTSSETQYF
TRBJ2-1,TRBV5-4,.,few,TGTGCCAGCAGCGGCGGGACCCGGGACAATGAGCAGTTCTTC,CASSGGTRDNEQFF
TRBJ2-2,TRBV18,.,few,TGTGCCAGCTCACCACCGAGGGGGGAAGACGGGGAGCTGTTTTTT,CASSPPRGEDGELFF
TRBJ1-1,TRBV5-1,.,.,TGCGCCAGCAGCTTGGGTGTCAGGGAGAACACTGAAGCTTTCTTT,CASSLGVRENTEAFF
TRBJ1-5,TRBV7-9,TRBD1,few,TGTGCCAGCAGCCCGGACAGGATCAATCAGCCCCAGCATTTT,CASSPDRINQPQHF
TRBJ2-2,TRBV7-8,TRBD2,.,TGTGCCAGCAGAAGCCGGGGGGGTGGTTACACCGGGGAGCTGTTTTTT,CASRSRGGGYTGELFF
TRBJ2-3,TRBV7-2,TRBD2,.,TGTGCCAGCAGCTTTAGTCTAGCGGGAGCAGATACGCAGTATTTT,CASSFSLAGADTQYF
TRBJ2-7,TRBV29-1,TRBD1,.,TGCAGCGTTTTACAGGGGCGCTACTACGAGCAGTACTTC,CSVLQGRYYEQYF